Listed below are T cell receptor beta chains from one sample, sequenced in a study of OX40 agonist ivuxolimab in advanced cancers. Profiling relied on immunoSEQ multiplex PCR, and the TCRdb table lists in-frame clones only, not all of them. The table includes roughly 110,000 clones, about 91% detected once. The sample consisted of CD4+ or CD8+ T cells sorted from blood, taken in a trial of the OX40 agonist ivuxolimab. These receptors came from an adult with an advanced solid tumor such as melanoma, head and neck, liver or kidney cancer. CDR3s include the opening cysteine and the closing phenylalanine or tryptophan. Fields, in order: J gene, clone size, D gene, V gene, CDR3 DNA, CDR3 protein. D genes are given only for firm matches. Size is stated for part of the rows, as once, few or many counts, or as a class when the clone is expanded.

TRBJ2-7 few TRBD1 TRBV13 TGTGCCAGCAGCTTAGGCCGGCCGGGACAGCTCTACGAGCAGTACTTC CASSLGRPGQLYEQYF
TRBJ2-2 few - TRBV9 TGTGCCAGCAGCGTAGCAGGGTCGAACACCGGGGAGCTGTTTTTT CASSVAGSNTGELFF
TRBJ2-2 - TRBD1 TRBV5-4 TGTGCCAGCAGCTTGGGGGCCCGACAGGGAGTCGACGGGGAGCTGTTTTTT CASSLGARQGVDGELFF
TRBJ2-1 - - TRBV6-5 TGTGCCAGCAGTTCCCGCTTCGCTAATGAGCAGTTCTTC CASSSRFANEQFF
TRBJ1-4 once - TRBV29-1 TGCAGCGTTGGGCACTGGGGTGAAAAACTGTTTTTT CSVGHWGEKLFF
TRBJ2-3 - - TRBV9 TGTGCCAGCAGCGTAGGAACCGGGACGAGCACAGATACGCAGTATTTT CASSVGTGTSTDTQYF
TRBJ2-3 once - TRBV7-9 TGTGCCAGCGGCAGAAGCACAGATACGCAGTATTTT CASGRSTDTQYF
TRBJ2-7 - TRBD1 TRBV7-9 TGTGCCAGCAGTCGTACCGGGACAGAGCCCTACGAGCAGTACTTC CASSRTGTEPYEQYF
TRBJ2-1 - - TRBV9 TGTGCCAGCGGCCAGGAGAGCTCCTACAATGAGCAGTTCTTC CASGQESSYNEQFF
TRBJ1-2 few - TRBV5-5 TGTGCCAGCAGCTTTGATGAAAGCTATGGCTACACCTTC CASSFDESYGYTF
TRBJ1-1 - - TRBV6-6 TGTGCCAGCACTCCCGGGGACTTCAAGAACACTGAAGCTTTCTTT CASTPGDFKNTEAFF
TRBJ1-2 - TRBD1 TRBV7-2 TGTGCCGGGGGACAGGGTTCTAACTATGGCTACACCTTC CAGGQGSNYGYTF
TRBJ2-7 - - TRBV6-5 TGTGCCAGCAGTTACTCAGCACTAGGGGCGGGTGAGCAGTACTTC CASSYSALGAGEQYF
TRBJ2-2 - TRBD1 TRBV9 TGTGCCAGCAGCGTAGCCGGGACAGCATTCACCGGGGAGCTGTTTTTT CASSVAGTAFTGELFF
TRBJ1-1 - - TRBV18 TGTGCCAGCTCACTGGACCTGAACACTGAAGCTTTCTTT CASSLDLNTEAFF
TRBJ1-2 - TRBD1 TRBV19 TGTGCCAGTATTCCCCGGGGACAGAACAACTATGGCTACACCTTC CASIPRGQNNYGYTF
TRBJ1-1 - - TRBV28 TGTGCCAGCAGTTCCTGGAGCGGGTTGAACACTGAAGCTTTCTTT CASSSWSGLNTEAFF
TRBJ2-1 - TRBD2 TRBV27 TGTGCCAGCAGTTCCCGACTAGCGGCCTCTTACAATGAGCAGTTCTTC CASSSRLAASYNEQFF
TRBJ2-2 - - TRBV7-8 TGTGCCAGCAGCTTACCGCGGACATGGGACACCGGGGAGCTGTTTTTT CASSLPRTWDTGELFF
TRBJ2-2 - - TRBV9 TGTGCCAGCAGCTCCTTAAAGGGGGAGCTGTTTTTT CASSSLKGELFF
TRBJ1-4 - - TRBV12-5 TGTGCTAGTGGTTTGTTGGTCGGCGGTTTAAATGAAAAACTGTTTTTT CASGLLVGGLNEKLFF
TRBJ2-7 - - TRBV28 TGTGCCAGCAGCCGGGAAACCTACGAGCAGTACTTC CASSRETYEQYF
TRBJ2-3 - TRBD2 TRBV4-3 TGCGCCAGCAGCCAAGTCACCCTAGCGGGCTACACAGATACGCAGTATTTT CASSQVTLAGYTDTQYF
TRBJ2-1 - - TRBV28 TGTGCCAGCAGTTCTATCCCCGGGTCCAGCAATGAGCAGTTCTTC CASSSIPGSSNEQFF
TRBJ2-5 - TRBD2 TRBV11-2 TGTGCCAGCAGCTTAGATATCCTAGCGGAACAAGAGACCCAGTACTTC CASSLDILAEQETQYF
TRBJ1-3 - - TRBV5-1 TGCGCCAGCAGCGCTCAGGGTCACTCTGGAAACACCATATATTTT CASSAQGHSGNTIYF
TRBJ1-5 - - TRBV5-1 TGCGCCAGCAGCCTCTCGCCCGGGGGCAATCAGCCCCAGCATTTT CASSLSPGGNQPQHF
TRBJ1-4 - - TRBV5-1 TGCGCCAGCAGCTTGACAGGTGGTACTAATGAAAAACTGTTTTTT CASSLTGGTNEKLFF
TRBJ1-2 - TRBD1 TRBV6-6 TGTGCCAGCAGTTACTCGGGACAGGGTGGTGGCTACACCTTC CASSYSGQGGGYTF
TRBJ1-1 - - TRBV15 TGTGCCACCAGCTACGTGTCTGAAGCTTTCTTT CATSYVSEAFF
TRBJ1-1 - TRBD1 TRBV9 TGTGCCAGCAGCGTAGGGGAGGGACAGGGGTGGACCACTGAAGCTTTCTTT CASSVGEGQGWTTEAFF
TRBJ1-5 - - TRBV5-4 TGTGCCAGCAGCGCGTCAGGTGCTGCCAATCAGCCCCAGCATTTT CASSASGAANQPQHF
TRBJ2-1 - TRBD2 TRBV7-2 TGTGCCAGCAGCTTGGGGAGCGGGAGGTTAGGTGAGCAGTTCTTC CASSLGSGRLGEQFF
TRBJ1-3 - TRBD1 TRBV7-8 TGTGCCAGCAGTTTCCCGACAGGGAGCACATCTGGAAACACCATATATTTT CASSFPTGSTSGNTIYF
TRBJ2-7 once - TRBV23-1 TGCGCCAGCAGTCAATCTATGGGAGGCGAGCAGTACTTC CASSQSMGGEQYF
TRBJ2-7 - TRBD2 TRBV7-2 TGTGCCAGCAGCTTAGTGGGCGGGAGCAAAGAGCAGTACTTC CASSLVGGSKEQYF
TRBJ2-1 once TRBD2 TRBV5-1 TGCGCCAGCAGCCCGAAGGGACTAGACTCCTACAATGAGCAGTTCTTC CASSPKGLDSYNEQFF
TRBJ1-3 - TRBD1 TRBV5-4 TGTGCCAGCAGCTTAGACAGGGGGCCTGGAAACACCATATATTTT CASSLDRGPGNTIYF
TRBJ2-7 - TRBD2 TRBV11-2 TGTGCCAGCAGCTTATCCCGACTAGCGGGAGTCTCCTACGAGCAGTACTTC CASSLSRLAGVSYEQYF
TRBJ2-7 - - TRBV18 TGTGCCAGCTCACCGAACGCGGAAACCTACGAGCAGTACTTC CASSPNAETYEQYF
TRBJ2-1 - - TRBV2 TGTGCCAGCAATTCGAGAAACAATGAGCAGTTCTTC CASNSRNNEQFF
TRBJ2-5 - - TRBV19 TGTGCCAGTAGTATAGATGGGGGCGTTATGAAGACCCAGTACTTC CASSIDGGVMKTQYF
TRBJ1-6 - TRBD1 TRBV7-3 TGTGCCAGCAGCTTAGGGACAGGGACATCACCCCTCCACTTT CASSLGTGTSPLHF
TRBJ1-2 - - TRBV28 TGTGCCAGCAGCTCCGGGACGGACTATGGCTACACCTTC CASSSGTDYGYTF
TRBJ2-3 - TRBD2 TRBV5-4 TGTGCCAGCAGATCCGGGACTAGCGAAAGCACAGATACGCAGTATTTT CASRSGTSESTDTQYF
TRBJ1-5 - - TRBV7-2 TGTGCCAGCAGCTTTGGGCATAGCAATCAGCCCCAGCATTTT CASSFGHSNQPQHF
TRBJ2-2 - TRBD2 TRBV4-2 TGTGCCAGCAGCCAAGCTCTAGCGGGAGGGCCCAGCACCGGGGAGCTGTTTTTT CASSQALAGGPSTGELFF
TRBJ2-7 - TRBD1 TRBV4-3 TGCGCCAGCAGCCTCACGACCGGGACAGCCAAGGTCTCCTACGAGCAGTACTTC CASSLTTGTAKVSYEQYF
TRBJ2-1 - - TRBV9 TGTGCCAGCAGCCCCCTCGCCGGAGGAGGGAAGGTCAATGAGCAGTTCTTC CASSPLAGGGKVNEQFF
TRBJ1-5 - - TRBV4-1 TGCGCCAGCAGCCAAGTGGGGCAGGGCGGCAATCAGCCCCAGCATTTT CASSQVGQGGNQPQHF
TRBJ1-1 - - TRBV6-5 TGTGCCAGCAGTTACTCGACAGGACCGGCCACTGAAGCTTTCTTT CASSYSTGPATEAFF
TRBJ2-1 - TRBD2 TRBV5-1 TGCGCCAGCAGCTTGGTTTCACTAGCGGGGGGCAATGAGCAGTTCTTC CASSLVSLAGGNEQFF
TRBJ1-3 - - TRBV7-9 TGTGCCAGCAGGTTAGACTCGAACTCTGGAAACACCATATATTTT CASRLDSNSGNTIYF
TRBJ2-5 - - TRBV9 TGTGCCAGCAGCGTAGGTGGGAGAGGCCCCCAAGAGACCCAGTACTTC CASSVGGRGPQETQYF
TRBJ1-3 few - TRBV7-2 TGTGCCAGCAGCCCCCGACAGGACTTTCTCGGGAACACCATATATTTT CASSPRQDFLGNTIYF
TRBJ1-2 - - TRBV9 TGTGCCAGCAGCGTAGACCCTGAGAACTATGGCTACACCTTC CASSVDPENYGYTF
TRBJ1-5 - TRBD1 TRBV5-4 TGTGCCAGCAGCCTCACAGGGGCAGTCAATCAGCCCCAGCATTTT CASSLTGAVNQPQHF